Presented here are 21 T cell receptor beta chains from one specimen sequenced in a study of PD-1 blockade in classical Hodgkin lymphoma. Every one of the patients relapsed after autologous stem cell transplantation (brentuximab vedotin exposure was variable). Repertoires were generated with immunoSEQ multiplex PCR, while TCRdb's copy carries only in-frame clones and drops some. The table lists under 100,000 clones, around 90% of them singletons. Here the sequenced sample was peripheral blood mononuclear cells (PBMCs), taken before the second cycle of nivolumab. All receptors come from a human donor with classical Hodgkin lymphoma.

This chain joins TRBV6-5 and TRBJ1-4; 7 bases fit TRBD1. V trimming: 2 bases; J trimming: 6 bases; junction bases outside the gene matches: 9. The CDR3 is 16 amino acids. The V gene's germline CDR1 is MNHEY and CDR2 SVGAGI. CDR3 nucleotides: TGTGCCAGCAGTTACGCGGACAGACAGGGCCATGAAAAACTGTTTTTT. This translates into CASSYADRQGHEKLFF.

The rearrangement links TRBV28 to TRBJ2-7; maybe TRBD2 (5 bases). CDR3 length equals 13 residues. Trimming took off 7 bases at V and 2 bases at J, with 12 bases between the two ends. Germline V gene sequence: CDR1 MDHEN, CDR2 SYDVKM. The CDR3: CASNPGWTYEQYF. As DNA, the CDR3 is TGTGCCAGCAATCCGGGGTGGACCTACGAGCAGTACTTC.

The chain has TRBV6-5 and TRBJ2-5, with D possibly matching TRBD2 (5 bases). The CDR3 spans 15 residues. Trimming shortened V by 6 bases and J by 4 bases, and 18 bases separated the two germline ends. CDR1 MNHEY and CDR2 SVGAGI come from the germline V gene. The CDR3 DNA reads TGTGCCAGCAGCCCAATCCGGGGAACCGGAGAGACCCAGTACTTC. This translates into CASSPIRGTGETQYF.

This clone was counted a single time. The gene calls are TRBV4-1 and TRBJ1-1; perhaps TRBD1 as D (6 bases). The germline gives CDR1 MGHRA, CDR2 YSYEKL. Trimming cost V 3 bases and J 2 bases, with 22 bases left between them. The CDR3 runs 18 residues. The DNA for the CDR3 is TGCGCCAGCAGCCAGGTTTTACAGGGTAATGTTAGAAACACTGAAGCTTTCTTT. Amino acid sequence: CASSQVLQGNVRNTEAFF.

The V and J genes are TRBV6-1 and TRBJ2-1; TRBD1 agrees at 8 bases. Germline V gene sequence: CDR1 MNHNS, CDR2 SASEGT. This CDR3 has 15 amino acids. The ends lost 6 bases at V and 4 bases at J; junction bases unmatched: 8. The CDR3 reads CASSLDRGGYNEQFF. CDR3 DNA: TGTGCCAGCAGCCTCGACAGGGGTGGTTACAATGAGCAGTTCTTC.

This clone came up once. The V and J genes are TRBV28 and TRBJ2-7; TRBD1 is a possible D gene (5 bases). Germline V gene lookup returns CDR1 MDHEN and CDR2 SYDVKM. The CDR3 runs to 14 residues. V was clipped by 6 bases and J by 5 bases, with 17 bases between them. CDR3 region: CASSPDRRVDEQYF. DNA for the CDR3: TGTGCCAGCAGCCCGGACCGCAGGGTGGACGAGCAGTACTTC.

This chain links TRBV5-1 with TRBJ1-1; no definite D call. CDR1 is SGHRS and CDR2 is YFSETQ in the germline V gene. The CDR3 is 14 residues long. Trimming cost V 5 bases and J 0 bases, with 11 bases left between them. This chain's CDR3 is CASRGSVMNTEAFF. CDR3 coding DNA: TGCGCCAGCAGAGGCAGTGTCATGAACACTGAAGCTTTCTTT.

The gene calls are TRBV5-6 and TRBJ2-2, with D hard to call. V was trimmed by 2 bases and J by 3 bases, leaving 11 bases between them. CDR1 and CDR2 (germline): SGHDT, YYEEEE. The CDR3 has 15 amino acids. This chain's CDR3 is CASSFGTGYTGELFF. CDR3 nucleotides: TGTGCCAGCAGCTTCGGTACGGGTTACACCGGGGAGCTGTTTTTT.

The rearrangement joins TRBV2 to TRBJ1-1; D might be TRBD1 (5 bases). This CDR3 has 16 amino acids. With 3 bases removed from V and 5 bases from J, the gap between germline ends came to 19 bases. The germline CDR1 and CDR2 sequences are SNHLY and FYNNEI. The DNA for the CDR3 is TGTGCCAGCAGTGATGGCAGGGTAGGTTACGAGACTGAAGCTTTCTTT. The encoded protein is CASSDGRVGYETEAFF.

The chain employs TRBV5-6 and TRBJ2-7, with D possibly TRBD2 on 5 matching bases. This CDR3 has 15 residues. V shed 3 bases and J shed 3 bases, with 16 bases lying between them. The V gene's germline CDR1 is SGHDT and CDR2 YYEEEE. CDR3 DNA: TGTGCCAGCAGCTATCCCCGGGAAAACGACTACGAGCAGTACTTC. The encoded protein is CASSYPRENDYEQYF. Variable domain in full (rest from reference TRBV5-6 and TRBJ2-7): DAGVTQSPTHLIKTRGQQVTLRCSPKSGHDTVSWYQQALGQGPQFIFQYYEEEERQRGNFPDRFSGHQFPNYSSELNVNALLLGDSALYLCASSYPRENDYEQYFGPGTRLTVT.

The chain combines TRBV7-9 with TRBJ1-5, with TRBD1 matching 11 bases. V trimming: 3 bases; J trimming: 4 bases; junction bases outside the gene matches: 8. Germline CDR1 SEHNR, CDR2 FQNEAQ (reference sequence). The CDR3 runs to 17 residues. The CDR3 protein is CASSFGQGAILNQPQHF. CDR3 nucleotides: TGTGCCAGCAGCTTCGGACAGGGGGCTATTCTGAATCAGCCCCAGCATTTT.

This CDR3 reads CAWSDLGSPLHF. The CDR3 region has the DNA TGTGCCTGGAGTGATCTGGGTTCACCCCTCCACTTT. The V gene is TRBV30, the J gene TRBJ1-6; D unresolved. The V gene lost 1 base and the J gene lost 9 bases, with 7 bases spanning the gap. CDR3 size: 12 residues. Germline loops: CDR1 GTSNPN, CDR2 SVGIG (reference sequence).

This chain uses TRBV11-2 with TRBJ2-7; TRBD2 might be the D (5 bases). Trimming took 2 bases from V and 4 from J, leaving 12 bases between them. Germline CDR1 and CDR2: SGHAT and FQNNGV. The CDR3 totals 14 residues. Here the CDR3 DNA reads TGTGCCAGCAGCTTAACCGCGGGCGTGTACGAGCAGTACTTC. Translation gives CASSLTAGVYEQYF.

The genes are TRBV5-4 and TRBJ2-1, with 7 bases fitting TRBD1. CDR1 SGHNT and CDR2 YYREEE come from the germline V gene (reference sequence). The V and J ends lost 1 base and 8 bases, in that order; junction bases with no gene match: 6. There are 14 residues in the CDR3. This CDR3 is CASSLTGEWDEQFF. The CDR3 DNA reads TGTGCCAGCAGCTTGACAGGGGAATGGGATGAGCAGTTCTTC.

The chain has TRBV5-6 and TRBJ1-3, with D possibly being TRBD1 (6 bases). Germline V gene lookup returns CDR1 SGHDT and CDR2 YYEEEE. The CDR3 totals 16 residues. Between the trimmed V and J ends, which lost 3 bases and 4 bases, there was a span of 17 bases. The CDR3 nucleotides are TGTGCCAGCAGCTCGACTCAGGGGATCGTAGGAAACACCATATATTTT. Translation gives CASSSTQGIVGNTIYF.

The rearrangement links TRBV11-2 to TRBJ2-5; tentative D call: TRBD2 (5 bases). Germline values: CDR1 SGHAT, CDR2 FQNNGV. There are 14 residues in the CDR3. V was pared by 5 bases and J by 4 bases, with 14 bases between. CDR3 DNA sequence: TGTGCCAGCAGCCCGGACTGGGCGGGAGAGACCCAGTACTTC. This translates into CASSPDWAGETQYF.

This clone showed up many times. This sequence joins TRBV10-2 and TRBJ2-7; D not certain. V lost 5 bases and J lost 4, with 18 bases in between. CDR1 is WSHSY and CDR2 is SAAADI in the germline V gene. The length of the CDR3 is 15 residues. CDR3 sequence reads: CASSIPATRIYEQYF. DNA of the CDR3: TGCGCCAGCAGTATACCGGCAACGCGGATTTACGAGCAGTACTTC.

This rearrangement joins TRBV28 to TRBJ2-7; D tentatively reads TRBD1 or TRBD2 (5 bases each). Trimming cost V 7 bases and J 0 bases, with 16 bases left between them. CDR1 is MDHEN and CDR2 is SYDVKM in the germline V gene. The CDR3 spans 15 residues. The CDR3 region is CASKPGPGSSYEQYF. The CDR3 DNA is TGTGCCAGCAAGCCGGGACCAGGGAGCTCCTACGAGCAGTACTTC.

The chain recombines TRBV7-9 with TRBJ2-5; 8 nucleotides agree with TRBD2. The CDR3 is 19 residues long. After removal of 1 base from V and 5 bases from J, the junction contained 18 bases not matched to a gene. Germline CDR1 reads SEHNR; CDR2 reads FQNEAQ (reference sequence). CDR3 bases: TGTGCCAGCAGCTTAGGTCCTCGACTAGCGTCCCGAGCGAGGGAGACCCAGTACTTC. Translating gives CASSLGPRLASRARETQYF.

V is TRBV20-1 and J is TRBJ2-7; unclear D gene. V gave up 0 bases and J gave up 7 bases, with 4 bases separating them. The CDR3 loop spans 10 amino acids. CDR1 is DFQATT and CDR2 is SNEGSKA in the germline V gene (reference sequence). The chain's CDR3 is CSAREYEQYF. The CDR3 DNA reads as TGCAGTGCTAGAGAATATGAGCAGTACTTC.

The rearrangement joins TRBV10-2 to TRBJ1-4, with TRBD1 as a possible D gene (6 bases). CDR3 length equals 16 residues. CDR1 and CDR2 (germline): WSHSY, SAAADI. The V end lost 6 bases, the J end lost 0 bases, and 14 bases lay between the germline ends. The CDR3: CASRRTGGSTNEKLFF. The DNA of the CDR3 is TGCGCCAGCAGAAGGACTGGGGGCTCAACTAATGAAAAACTGTTTTTT.